This T cell receptor beta chain originates from a study of shared clonotypes between healthy human individuals. Regarding the study as a whole: Naive subsets typically showed greater estimated richness than memory subsets.

The repertoire was sequenced with immunoSEQ multiplex PCR; TCRdb's copy has only in-frame clones and lacks some. Of about 750,000 clones in the sample, 80% to 95% were seen once. In the naive CD8 group, cells lacked CD45RO and were positively selected for CCR7, so terminally differentiated effector memory CD45RA+ cells were left out. Healthy HIV-negative adults without recent acute infections or vaccinations served as donors. With regard to this clone: Antigen unknown.

Sequencing was done on a sample of naive CD8+ T cells sorted from blood. The sequence came from a man aged 30 to 45 in good health.

CDR3 sequence: CASSQVGSLAGGDYNEQFF. Written as DNA, the CDR3 is TGCGCCAGCAGCCAAGTAGGTAGTCTAGCGGGAGGAGACTACAATGAGCAGTTCTTC. The chain has TRBV4-1 and TRBJ2-1; 11 bases fit TRBD2. Germline assignment: CDR1 MGHRA and CDR2 YSYEKL. There are 19 residues in the CDR3. V was clipped by 1 base and J by 3 bases; unmatched bases: 11.